Below, 26 T cell receptor beta chains from the same sample are listed, as sequenced in a study of T-cell reconstitution after alpha-beta-depleted transplantation in children. Preparation of the TCRbeta library used unique molecular identifiers. TCRdb recomputed calls from the PCR reads with MiXCR, one row per CDR3 protein. Of about 420,000 distinct CDR3 sequences in the sample, roughly 15% were seen once. The sample consisted of PBMCs, mostly from graft donor cells, taken 360 days after TCRalphabeta/CD19-depleted stem cell transplant. The receptors here all came from a boy under two years old who had a stem cell transplant for Wiskott-Aldrich syndrome, so the T cells may come from the graft donor.

J is TRBJ1-1 and V is TRBV12-3 or TRBV12-4; D unclear. V was shortened by 1 base and J by 1 base, with 7 bases between the two germline ends. There are 14 residues in the CDR3. CDR3 in amino acids: CASSLEVWNTEAFF. The CDR3 nucleotides are TGTGCCAGCAGTTTAGAGGTTTGGAACACTGAAGCTTTCTTT.

The V gene is TRBV5-1, the J gene TRBJ1-6; D uncertain. Germline loops: CDR1 SGHRS, CDR2 YFSETQ. The CDR3 totals 15 residues. V gave up 2 bases and J gave up 2 bases, with 8 bases separating them. DNA of the CDR3: TGCGCCAGCAGCTTCCAAGGGACCTATAATTCACCCCTCCACTTT. This sequence encodes CASSFQGTYNSPLHF.

The chain links TRBV5-1 to TRBJ2-7, with TRBD2 identical over 9 bases. This CDR3 comprises 13 residues. The V segment lost 3 bases and the J segment 13 bases; nucleotides outside the gene matches: 11. Germline CDR1 is SGHRS and CDR2 is YFSETQ. This chain's CDR3 is CASSSLPLAGHYF. The CDR3 DNA sequence: TGCGCCAGCAGCTCCTTACCCCTAGCGGGGCATTACTTC.

V gene TRBV4-3 combines with J gene TRBJ2-5; 11 bases match TRBD2. The CDR3 has 18 amino acids. Per germline, CDR1 LGHNA and CDR2 YSLEER. V lost 8 bases to trimming and J lost 5 bases; unmatched junction nucleotides: 19. CDR3 in amino acids: CASSSILAGGPPGETQYF. In DNA form, the CDR3 reads TGCGCCAGCTCGTCTATTTTAGCGGGAGGGCCCCCGGGTGAGACCCAGTACTTC.

The V and J genes are TRBV21-1 and TRBJ2-5; TRBD1 reflects the table's D call only, with no check against the DNA. TRBV21-1 is given as a pseudogene. This CDR3 is 12 amino acids long. The CDR3 sequence is CASSKGGETQYF. The CDR3 nucleotides read TGTGCCAGCAGCAAGGGGGGGGAGACCCAGTACTTC.

The table lists this clonotype with a few counts. This sequence joins TRBV10-2 and TRBJ2-3, with D unclear. The CDR3 has 12 residues. The V end lost 8 bases, the J end lost 4 bases, and 10 bases lay between the germline ends. CDR1 is WSHSY, CDR2 SAAADI, per germline. The CDR3 here is CASHESADTQYF. CDR3 bases: TGCGCCAGCCACGAATCGGCAGATACGCAGTATTTT.

This clonotype was counted only a few times. CDR3: CASSPPRGTGSSYEQYF. Written as DNA, the CDR3 is TGTGCCAGCTCACCACCAAGAGGGACAGGGTCCTCCTACGAGCAGTACTTC. The genes are TRBV18 and TRBJ2-7; 9 bases map to TRBD1. The CDR3 consists of 17 residues. The ends lost 0 bases at V and 0 bases at J; junction bases unmatched: 6. CDR1 and CDR2 from the germline V gene are KGHSH and LQKENI.

The chain combines TRBV7-8 with TRBJ2-3; 11 bases align to TRBD2. The germline V gene has CDR1 SGHVS and CDR2 FQNEAQ. This CDR3 is built from 17 residues. The V gene end was trimmed by 7 bases and the J gene end by 2 bases; junction bases not matched to a gene: 11. The CDR3 reads CASTSSLAGGLTDTQYF. The CDR3 nucleotides read TGTGCCAGCACCTCCAGCTTAGCGGGAGGGCTCACAGATACGCAGTATTTT. The whole variable domain, filled in from reference TRBV7-8 and TRBJ2-3, reads GAGVSQSPRYKVAKRGQDVALRCDPISGHVSLFWYQQALGQGPEFLTYFQNEAQLDKSGLPSDRFFAERPEGSVSTLKIQRTQQEDSAVYLCASTSSLAGGLTDTQYFGPGTRLTVL.

V and J are TRBV7-9 and TRBJ2-7, with 8 bases matching TRBD2. The CDR3 spans 14 residues. Germline-derived CDR1 and CDR2 are SEHNR and FQNEAQ (reference sequence). The V segment lost 8 bases and the J segment 4 bases; nucleotides outside the gene matches: 10. CDR3 sequence (DNA): TGTGCCAGCTCGTATGAGGCGGGGGGTTACGAGCAGTACTTC. It encodes CASSYEAGGYEQYF.

The gene calls are TRBV7-9 and TRBJ2-1, with 13 nucleotides matching TRBD2. CDR1 and CDR2 from the germline V gene are SEHNR and FQNEAQ (reference sequence). There are 17 residues in the CDR3. V gave up 5 bases and J gave up 8 bases; unmatched junction bases: 12. The CDR3 DNA reads as TGTGCCAGCAGCCCCCACCTGGGACTAGCGGGATTACATGAGCAGTTCTTC. Protein: CASSPHLGLAGLHEQFF.

This clonotype has a handful of counts. V usage is TRBV2 and J usage is TRBJ2-7; D gene ambiguous. V was pared by 3 bases and J by 4 bases, with 7 bases between. Germline V gene lookup returns CDR1 SNHLY and CDR2 FYNNEI. The CDR3 extends over 12 amino acids. CDR3: CASSDKGYEQYF. The CDR3 nucleotides read TGTGCCAGCAGTGATAAAGGGTACGAGCAGTACTTC.

The chain carries TRBV12-3 or TRBV12-4 and TRBJ1-2; no reliable D call. This CDR3 contains 14 residues. V lost 6 bases and J 8 bases, leaving 19 bases between the germline ends. CDR3 residues: CASRSDIGNRGYTF. The CDR3 DNA reads as TGTGCCAGCAGATCTGACATCGGTAATAGGGGCTACACCTTC.

The rearrangement links TRBV2 to TRBJ2-1; D might be TRBD1 (6 bases). The CDR3 loop spans 13 amino acids. V lost 3 bases to trimming and J lost 9 bases, with 12 bases between them. Germline V CDR1 and CDR2: SNHLY, FYNNEI. The CDR3 region is CASSEFRGTEQFF. The CDR3 region has the DNA TGTGCCAGCAGTGAGTTCAGGGGCACTGAGCAGTTCTTC.

The V and J genes are TRBV7-9 and TRBJ2-3; D is ambiguous. V was trimmed by 6 bases and J by 0 bases, leaving 16 bases between them. CDR1 SEHNR and CDR2 FQNEAQ come from the germline V gene (reference sequence). CDR3 length equals 16 residues. The CDR3, as DNA: TGTGCCAGCAGTTATACCCAGGTCCCTAGCACAGATACGCAGTATTTT. As protein: CASSYTQVPSTDTQYF.

This clonotype has only a few counts. CDR3 nucleotide sequence: TGCGCCAGCAGCTTGGTACCCTTGGGGGGCTACGAGCAGTACTTC. As protein: CASSLVPLGGYEQYF. The chain is built from TRBV5-1 and TRBJ2-7, with D possibly matching TRBD2 (6 bases). The CDR3 consists of 15 residues. Trimming removed 0 bases from V and 3 bases from J, with 13 bases in between. Germline V gene sequence: CDR1 SGHRS, CDR2 YFSETQ.

This clonotype came up a few times. This chain joins TRBV29-1 and TRBJ2-3, with D possibly matching TRBD1 (5 bases). The germline V and J ends were trimmed by 3 bases and 4 bases, with 11 bases remaining between them. The CDR3 has 13 residues. The germline CDR1 and CDR2 sequences are SQVTM and ANQGSEA. The CDR3 is CSVEAGSADTQYF. In DNA form, the CDR3 reads TGCAGCGTTGAGGCAGGGTCGGCAGATACGCAGTATTTT.

The CDR3 region has the DNA TGTGCCATCAGTGAGATAGGACCCACAGATACGCAGTATTTT. This gives the protein CAISEIGPTDTQYF. V and J are TRBV10-3 and TRBJ2-3; D is undetermined. V was cut by 2 bases and J by 2 bases, with 8 bases left in between. Germline V lookup: CDR1 ENHRY, CDR2 SYGVKD. The CDR3 length is 14 residues.

The chain links TRBV6-1 to TRBJ2-2, with TRBD1 matching 8 bases. Per the germline V gene, CDR1 is MNHNS and CDR2 is SASEGT. With 6 bases clipped from V and 0 bases from J, the junction kept 6 bases outside the gene matches. The CDR3 is 16 residues long. CDR3 sequence (DNA): TGTGCCAGCAGCCGCGACAGGGGTTCGAACACCGGGGAGCTGTTTTTT. This translates into CASSRDRGSNTGELFF.

The chain links TRBV12-3 or TRBV12-4 to TRBJ2-1; D might be TRBD1 or TRBD2, each matching 5 bases. Trimming left V 5 bases short and J 1 base short, with 15 bases between. The CDR3 totals 16 residues. The CDR3 sequence is CASSLKRKGSYNEQFF. DNA for the CDR3: TGTGCCAGCAGTCTTAAGCGGAAGGGGTCCTACAATGAGCAGTTCTTC.

This clonotype was detected only a few times. The rearrangement uses TRBV20-1 and TRBJ2-7; possibly TRBD2 for D (6 bases). The germline CDR1 and CDR2 sequences are DFQATT and SNEGSKA (reference sequence). This CDR3 is 14 amino acids long. V gave up 3 bases and J gave up 0 bases, with 12 bases separating them. The CDR3 spells CSASNLAFSYEQYF. CDR3 nucleotide sequence: TGCAGTGCTAGTAACCTAGCGTTCTCCTACGAGCAGTACTTC.

The V gene is TRBV5-1, the J gene TRBJ2-7; 9 bases are shared with TRBD1. The germline CDR1 and CDR2 sequences are SGHRS and YFSETQ. V gave up 3 bases and J gave up 3 bases; unmatched junction bases: 13. The CDR3 is made up of 17 amino acids. CDR3: CASSSTYRGLKSYEQYF. For the CDR3, the DNA is TGCGCCAGCAGCTCGACCTACAGGGGGCTTAAGAGCTACGAGCAGTACTTC.

The chain couples TRBV29-1 to TRBJ2-1; D ambiguous. V gave up 4 bases and J gave up 5 bases, with 15 bases separating them. CDR1 SQVTM and CDR2 ANQGSEA come from the germline V gene. This CDR3 region has 14 residues. CDR3 nucleotide sequence: TGCAGCGTTGGGGGTTTGGGTTTCCACAATGAGCAGTTCTTC. It translates to CSVGGLGFHNEQFF.

CDR3 sequence (DNA): TGCGCCAGCAGCCAAGAAAGGGTTCTAGCGGGAGGGCCCCTCTACGAGCAGTACTTC. Its translation is CASSQERVLAGGPLYEQYF. The chain combines TRBV4-3 with TRBJ2-7; 12 nucleotides match TRBD2. V gave up 0 bases and J gave up 3 bases; unmatched junction bases: 12. This CDR3 spans 19 amino acids. Per germline, CDR1 LGHNA and CDR2 YSLEER.

This clonotype was observed many times. The chain uses TRBV10-3 and TRBJ2-7; 12 positions agree with TRBD2. Trimming cost V 6 bases and J 3 bases; bases outside gene matches: 3. CDR3 length: 14 amino acids. Germline V gene data show CDR1 as ENHRY and CDR2 as SYGVKD. CDR3 amino acids: CAISRTSGIYEQYF. CDR3 bases: TGTGCCATCAGCCGGACTAGCGGGATCTACGAGCAGTACTTC.

Many counts were recorded for this clonotype. This chain connects TRBV28 to TRBJ2-3, with D unclear. This CDR3 has 12 amino acids. Trimming removed 2 bases at V and 6 bases at J, with 6 bases between. From germline, CDR1 is MDHEN and CDR2 SYDVKM. The CDR3 DNA follows: TGTGCCAGCAGTTTAGGAGTGGATACGCAGTATTTT. Translation: CASSLGVDTQYF. Combining the CDR3 with reference TRBV28 and TRBJ2-3 gives the whole variable domain DVKVTQSSRYLVKRTGEKVFLECVQDMDHENMFWYRQDPGLGLRLIYFSYDVKMKEKGDIPEGYSVSREKKERFSLILESASTNQTSMYLCASSLGVDTQYFGPGTRLTVL.

This clonotype has more than one count but fewer than ten. The chain uses TRBV5-1 and TRBJ2-3; 7 bases line up with TRBD1. The CDR3 length is 16 residues. The V gene end was trimmed by 0 bases and the J gene end by 1 base; junction bases not matched to a gene: 5. Germline V gene sequence: CDR1 SGHRS, CDR2 YFSETQ. CDR3 coding DNA: TGCGCCAGCAGCTTGGTAGCCGGACAGGGCACAGATACGCAGTATTTT. It translates to CASSLVAGQGTDTQYF.